This entry lists 14 T cell receptor beta chains sequenced from one sample in a study of blood T cell repertoires in COVID-19. TCRdb keeps only in-frame clones here, not all; method: immunoSEQ multiplex PCR. The top ten clones hold more than 9% of a sample with tens of thousands of clones, approximately 80% of them seen once. The sequenced sample was peripheral blood. Source of these receptors: a man aged 80 or over with COVID-19, enrolled during active disease.

The CDR3 DNA reads as TGTGCCACCAGCAGAGACAGGGGAGACACCGGGGAGCTGTTTTTT. It translates to CATSRDRGDTGELFF. The chain links TRBV15 to TRBJ2-2, with D perhaps TRBD1 (6 bases). CDR1 LNHNV and CDR2 YYDKDF come from the germline V gene (reference sequence). This CDR3 spans 15 amino acids. Trimming took off 0 bases at V and 3 bases at J, with 8 bases between the two ends.

The rearrangement uses TRBV4-2 and TRBJ1-2; the match to TRBD1 covers 9 bases. J was trimmed by 4 bases and V by 3 bases; bases with no gene match: 6. The CDR3 consists of 15 residues. The germline gives CDR1 LGHNA, CDR2 YNFKEQ. CDR3 bases: TGTGCCAGCAGCCATGAACCGGGACAGGGCTATGGCTACACCTTC. It codes for CASSHEPGQGYGYTF.

The gene calls are TRBV7-2 and TRBJ2-7, with D perhaps TRBD2 (6 bases). The CDR3 runs to 13 residues. V was shortened by 5 bases and J by 6 bases, with 14 bases between the two germline ends. Looked up from germline, CDR1 is SGHTA and CDR2 is FQGNSA. The CDR3 reads CASSLNWRGEQYV. The CDR3, as DNA: TGTGCCAGCAGCCTCAATTGGAGGGGCGAGCAGTACGTC.

The table lists this clone with a few counts. This CDR3 reads CASSLENVDLRGEQFF. In nucleotides, the CDR3 is TGTGCCAGCAGCTTAGAGAATGTGGACTTGCGGGGTGAGCAGTTCTTC. The rearrangement uses TRBV7-2 and TRBJ2-1, with D maybe TRBD2 (6 bases). The CDR3 spans 16 residues. From germline, CDR1 is SGHTA and CDR2 FQGNSA. V was clipped by 1 base and J by 9 bases, with 19 bases between them.

The table lists this clone with a count of one. V and J are TRBV23-1 and TRBJ2-3, with a tentative D call TRBD2 (7 bases). TRBV23-1 is known as an ORF, though its function is uncertain. This CDR3 region has 12 residues. Between the trimmed V and J ends, which lost 11 bases and 5 bases, there was a span of 14 bases. The chain's CDR3 is CAWGGAQDTQYF. CDR3 DNA sequence: TGCGCCTGGGGGGGGGCGCAAGATACGCAGTATTTT.

Here the CDR3 DNA reads TGTGCCAGCAGTGAGAACAGCTATGGCTACACCTTC. Translation gives CASSENSYGYTF. This rearrangement joins TRBV6-1 to TRBJ1-2; D remains ambiguous. V was trimmed by 3 bases and J by 4 bases, leaving 6 bases between them. The germline gives CDR1 MNHNS, CDR2 SASEGT. The CDR3 is 12 amino acids.

The rearrangement uses TRBV3-1 (or the pseudogene TRBV3-2) and TRBJ1-2; D is ambiguous. V lost 1 base and J 4 bases, leaving 16 bases between the germline ends. The germline gives CDR1 LGHDT, CDR2 YNNKEL (reference sequence). The CDR3 loop spans 16 amino acids. The CDR3 loop is CASSQGSRSLSYGYTF. CDR3 DNA: TGTGCCAGCAGCCAAGGGTCCAGGTCTCTGTCCTATGGCTACACCTTC.

V is TRBV5-5 and J is TRBJ1-1; 11 bases agree with TRBD1. The V and J ends lost 1 base and 5 bases, in that order; junction bases with no gene match: 7. The CDR3 totals 16 residues. CDR1 and CDR2 from the germline V gene are SGHKS and YYEKEE (reference sequence). As DNA, the CDR3 is TGTGCCAGCAGCTTGTCGGACAGGGGGCTGGAAACTGAAGCTTTCTTT. Translating it yields CASSLSDRGLETEAFF.

The V call is TRBV7-6, the J call TRBJ1-2; 8 bases are shared with TRBD1. This CDR3 contains 13 residues. Trimming removed 6 bases from V and 4 bases from J; junction bases left unmatched: 4. Germline values: CDR1 SGHVS, CDR2 FNYEAQ. The CDR3, as DNA: TGTGCCAGCAGTTCTGACAGGGGCTATGGCTACACCTTC. Its translation: CASSSDRGYGYTF.

V usage is TRBV6-1 and J usage is TRBJ2-2; weak D call: TRBD2 (5 bases). The CDR3 totals 16 residues. Trimming took 1 base from V and 5 from J, leaving 14 bases between them. CDR1 and CDR2 (germline): MNHNS, SASEGT. The CDR3 DNA reads TGTGCCAGCAGTGAAGGAGGGCAGTATATGACCGGGGAGCTGTTTTTT. It translates to CASSEGGQYMTGELFF.

The V and J genes are TRBV2 and TRBJ1-2, with D uncertain. This CDR3 has 14 residues. The germline V gene encodes CDR1 SNHLY and CDR2 FYNNEI. V was pared by 4 bases and J by 0 bases, with 9 bases between. The CDR3 loop reads CASSAAGTNYGYTF. The CDR3 DNA follows: TGTGCCAGCAGTGCGGCAGGTACTAACTATGGCTACACCTTC.

This chain joins TRBV6-5 and TRBJ1-5, with 8 bases that match TRBD1. The CDR3 is made up of 15 amino acids. Germline lookup yields CDR1 MNHEY and CDR2 SVGAGI. Unmatched junction bases numbered 4, after V lost 0 bases and J lost 6 bases. The CDR3 DNA sequence: TGTGCCAGCAGTTACTCTCACCAGGGGGCTCAGCCCCAGCATTTT. This codes for CASSYSHQGAQPQHF.

V and J are TRBV28 and TRBJ2-1; tentatively, D is TRBD1 (6 bases). The CDR3 spans 15 residues. Per germline, CDR1 MDHEN and CDR2 SYDVKM. Trimming stripped 3 bases from V and 2 bases from J, with 11 bases between. The CDR3 DNA sequence: TGTGCCAGCAGTTTTGGGCAGGGGACCTACAATGAGCAGTTCTTC. Encoded protein: CASSFGQGTYNEQFF.

The CDR3 DNA follows: TGTGCCAGCAGGGTGGGGGCGCCGATAAATGAGCAGTTCTTC. Protein sequence: CASRVGAPINEQFF. The chain recombines TRBV27 with TRBJ2-1, with D possibly TRBD1 on 6 matching bases. The V gene lost 6 bases and the J gene lost 7 bases, with 16 bases spanning the gap. This CDR3 spans 14 amino acids. The germline V gene encodes CDR1 MNHEY and CDR2 SMNVEV (reference sequence).